Listed here is a single TCR beta chain. Its antigen is still unknown. The data derive from a study of cytomegalovirus exposure and HLA in healthy donors. General study findings and limits: Reported performance of the classifier showed diagnosis of cytomegalovirus status with high specificity and sensitivity. Researchers left out some V segments, among them TRBV6-2 and TRBV6-3, as indistinguishable. Investigators reported 150 to 200 TCR beta chains as tied to cytomegalovirus. Association of 16,951 TCR beta sequences with HLA alleles was found at 0.05 false discovery rate in a later analysis.

Germline assignment: CDR1 SQVTM and CDR2 ANQGSEA. The CDR3 extends over 13 amino acids. V was pared by 4 bases and J by 4 bases, with 6 bases of the junction left unmatched. The study ran its PCR with 60 Vbeta and 13 Jbeta primers. TCRdb's copy holds only in-frame clones and misses some; the assay was immunoSEQ multiplex PCR. The sample has 110,000 to 150,000 clones, approximately 80% seen once. The source material was PBMCs. The sequence was obtained from a man aged 35 to 55 in good health and CMV-seronegative. The V gene is TRBV29-1, the J gene TRBJ1-1; 7 bases are shared with TRBD1. As DNA, the CDR3 is TGCAGCGTTGGAGTAGGGGGCGGCACTGAAGCTTTCTTT. As protein: CSVGVGGGTEAFF.